This TCR beta chain was sequenced in a study of CD8 T cells in Susac syndrome. This clonotype was counted a single time. Its antigen is still unknown. Negative isolation yielded CD4+ and CD8+ T cells, and FACS enriched TEMRA cells. Broader study findings: Clonal expansion was not seen in any Susac syndrome CD4+ T cell repertoire. As the study acknowledged, the number of individuals who were part of its TCR sequencing and HLA analysis was relatively small.

The ends were cut back, 5 bases at V and 5 bases at J, with 12 bases in the middle. CDR1 is SNHLY and CDR2 is FYNNEI in the germline V gene. This CDR3 spans 13 amino acids. Random hexamers were used to reverse transcribe the RNA input (about 0.45 to 1 ug). By means of immunoSEQ multiplex PCR, TCR beta CDR3 spanning 54 Vbeta and 13 Jbeta underwent amplification. TCRdb re-analysed the immunoSEQ multiplex PCR reads in MiXCR, keeping a single row per CDR3 protein. The repertoire has approximately 210,000 distinct CDR3 sequences, 94% of them found once; the top ten carry about 0.14%. Sequencing was done on a sample of CD4+ T cells from PBMCs. This receptor was identified in a human donor with Susac syndrome. This chain links TRBV2 with TRBJ2-5, with D perhaps TRBD2 (5 bases). The CDR3 loop reads CASSPDLRETQYF. For the CDR3, the DNA is TGTGCCAGCAGTCCGGACTTACGGGAGACCCAGTACTTC.